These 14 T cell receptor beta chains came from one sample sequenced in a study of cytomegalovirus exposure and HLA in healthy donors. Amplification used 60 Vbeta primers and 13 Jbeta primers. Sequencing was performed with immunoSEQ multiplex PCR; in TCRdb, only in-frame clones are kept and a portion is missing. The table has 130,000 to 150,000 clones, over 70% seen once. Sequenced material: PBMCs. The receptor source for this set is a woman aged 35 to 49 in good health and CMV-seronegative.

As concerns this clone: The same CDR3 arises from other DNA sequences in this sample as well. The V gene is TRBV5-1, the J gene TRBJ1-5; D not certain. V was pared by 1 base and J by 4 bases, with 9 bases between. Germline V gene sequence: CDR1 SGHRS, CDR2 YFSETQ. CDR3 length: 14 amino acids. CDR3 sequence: CASSLSTGNQPQHF. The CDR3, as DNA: TGCGCCAGCAGCTTGTCGACGGGGAATCAGCCCCAGCATTTT.

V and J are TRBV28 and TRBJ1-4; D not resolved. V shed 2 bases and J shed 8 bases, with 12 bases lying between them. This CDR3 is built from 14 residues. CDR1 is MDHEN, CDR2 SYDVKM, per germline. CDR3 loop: CASSLPGSGEKLFF. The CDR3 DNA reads TGTGCCAGCAGTTTACCCGGGTCGGGGGAAAAACTGTTTTTT.

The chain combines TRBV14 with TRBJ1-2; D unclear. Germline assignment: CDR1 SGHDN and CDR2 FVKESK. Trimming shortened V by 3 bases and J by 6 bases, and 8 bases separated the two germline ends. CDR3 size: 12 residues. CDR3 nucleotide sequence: TGTGCCAGCAGCCAGGTTACGGATGGCTACACCTTC. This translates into CASSQVTDGYTF.

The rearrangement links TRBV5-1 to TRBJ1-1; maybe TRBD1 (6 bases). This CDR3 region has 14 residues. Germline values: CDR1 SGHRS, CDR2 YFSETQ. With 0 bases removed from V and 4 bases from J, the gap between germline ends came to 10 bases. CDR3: CASSLEGGVTEAFF. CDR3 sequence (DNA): TGCGCCAGCAGCTTGGAGGGGGGGGTCACTGAAGCTTTCTTT.

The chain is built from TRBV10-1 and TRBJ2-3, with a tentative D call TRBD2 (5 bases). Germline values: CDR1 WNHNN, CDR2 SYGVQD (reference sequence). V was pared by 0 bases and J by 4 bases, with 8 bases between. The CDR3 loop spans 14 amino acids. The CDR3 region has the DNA TGCGCCAGCAGTGAGTCGACGGGATCAGATACGCAGTATTTT. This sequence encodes CASSESTGSDTQYF.

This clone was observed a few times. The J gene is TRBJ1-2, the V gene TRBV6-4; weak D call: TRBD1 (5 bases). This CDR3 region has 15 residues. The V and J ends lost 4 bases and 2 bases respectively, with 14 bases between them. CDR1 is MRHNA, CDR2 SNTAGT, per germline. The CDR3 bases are TGTGCCAGCAGTGGTGGTAGATCAGGGAACTATGGCTACACCTTC. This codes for CASSGGRSGNYGYTF.

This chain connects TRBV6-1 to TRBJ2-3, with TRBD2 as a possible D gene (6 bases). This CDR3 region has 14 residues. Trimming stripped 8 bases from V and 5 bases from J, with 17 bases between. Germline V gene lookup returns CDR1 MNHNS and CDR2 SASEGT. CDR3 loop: CASLEGRRKDTQYF. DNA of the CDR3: TGTGCCAGCCTGGAGGGCAGGAGGAAAGATACGCAGTATTTT.

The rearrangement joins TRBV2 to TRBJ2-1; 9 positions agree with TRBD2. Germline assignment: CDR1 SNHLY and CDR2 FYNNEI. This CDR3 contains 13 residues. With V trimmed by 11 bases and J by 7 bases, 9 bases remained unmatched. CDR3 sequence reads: CALAGDRGNEQFF. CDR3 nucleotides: TGTGCCTTAGCGGGAGATCGAGGGAATGAGCAGTTCTTC.

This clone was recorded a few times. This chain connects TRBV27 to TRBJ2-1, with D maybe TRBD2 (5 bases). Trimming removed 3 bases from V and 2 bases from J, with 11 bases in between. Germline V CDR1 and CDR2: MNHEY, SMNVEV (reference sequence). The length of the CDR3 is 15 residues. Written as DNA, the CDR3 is TGTGCCAGCAGTTTCGAGGGTAGCGCCTACAATGAGCAGTTCTTC. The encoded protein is CASSFEGSAYNEQFF.

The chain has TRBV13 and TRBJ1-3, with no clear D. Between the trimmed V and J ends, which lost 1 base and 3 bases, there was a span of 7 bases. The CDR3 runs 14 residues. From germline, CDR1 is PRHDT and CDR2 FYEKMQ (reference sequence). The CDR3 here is CASSLAPIGNTIYF. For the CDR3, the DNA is TGTGCCAGCAGCTTAGCCCCAATTGGAAACACCATATATTTT.

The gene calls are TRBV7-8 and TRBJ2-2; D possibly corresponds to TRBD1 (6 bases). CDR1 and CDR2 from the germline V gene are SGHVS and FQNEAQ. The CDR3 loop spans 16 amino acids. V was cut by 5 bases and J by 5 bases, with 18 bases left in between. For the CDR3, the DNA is TGTGCCAGCAGCATCGACAGGCCGGTGAGGACCGGGGAGCTGTTTTTT. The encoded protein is CASSIDRPVRTGELFF.

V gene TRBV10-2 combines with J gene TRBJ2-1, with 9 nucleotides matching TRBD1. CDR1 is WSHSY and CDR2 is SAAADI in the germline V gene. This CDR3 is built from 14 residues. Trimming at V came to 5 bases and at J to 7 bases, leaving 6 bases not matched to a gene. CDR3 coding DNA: TGCGCCAGCAGTCCTCGGACAGGGGAAAATGAGCAGTTCTTC. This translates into CASSPRTGENEQFF.

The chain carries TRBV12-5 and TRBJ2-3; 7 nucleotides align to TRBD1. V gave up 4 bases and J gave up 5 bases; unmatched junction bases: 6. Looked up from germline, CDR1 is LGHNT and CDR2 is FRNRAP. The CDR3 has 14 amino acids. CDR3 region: CASGSGTVQDTQYF. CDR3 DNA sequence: TGTGCTAGTGGTTCCGGGACAGTTCAAGATACGCAGTATTTT.

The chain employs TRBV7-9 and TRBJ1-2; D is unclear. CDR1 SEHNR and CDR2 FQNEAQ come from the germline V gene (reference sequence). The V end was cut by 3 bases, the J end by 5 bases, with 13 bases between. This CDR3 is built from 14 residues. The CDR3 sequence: CASSLEGTQYGYTF. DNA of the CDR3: TGTGCCAGCAGCTTGGAGGGAACTCAGTATGGCTACACCTTC.